This TCR beta chain was captured by sequencing in a study of blood T cells in healthy people across ages. General study points: Naive CD4+ cells and diversity were both higher in long-lived donors than in aged donors. The lack of PBMC sorting stopped any conclusive naive versus antigen-experienced comparison.

With a J-beta primer mix and a sample-barcoded 5' primer, a second PCR ran about 7 to 12 cycles. The authors tagged each cDNA molecule using a template-switch adaptor with 12 random nucleotides. TCRdb passed the 5' RACE reads through MiXCR, listing each CDR3 protein once. The profile shows roughly 680,000 distinct CDR3 sequences, around half of them singletons. With regard to this clonotype: Antigen specificity is unknown.

The CDR3 runs 15 residues. Germline-derived CDR1 and CDR2 are MNHEY and SMNVEV (reference sequence). V dropped 7 bases and J dropped 3 bases, with 19 bases sitting between them. The chain couples TRBV27 to TRBJ2-7, with D possibly called TRBD1 or TRBD2 (5 bases each). This clonotype was obtained from a woman in her sixties in good health. Material: blood. CDR3 sequence reads: CASTSLGVRVYEQYF. The CDR3 DNA follows: TGTGCCAGCACCTCTCTGGGGGTAAGAGTCTACGAGCAGTACTTC.